Listed here are 14 T cell receptor beta chains from one sample, sequenced in a study of Tregs in tolerant kidney transplant recipients. Clones were sequenced by immunoSEQ multiplex PCR, and TCRdb holds only the in-frame ones, with some missing. Its table lists fewer than 55,000 clones. This material consisted of CD4+ T cells from blood, taken before the transplant. The receptors shown here come from a human donor who received a combined kidney and bone marrow transplant.

For this clone: The read ends 3 residues before the CDR3 terminus; that terminus is restored from the germline J gene. The V call is TRBV19, the J call TRBJ2-3; 9 nucleotides align to TRBD2. Trimming at V came to 7 bases and at J to 4 bases, leaving 9 bases not matched to a gene. The length of the CDR3 is 15 residues. Germline V gene sequence: CDR1 LNHDA, CDR2 SQIVND (reference sequence). The sequenced CDR3 bases are TGTGCCAGTATGGGGCTAGCGGGATACGCAGATACG. Translating it yields CASMGLAGYADT. The complete CDR3 reads CASMGLAGYADTQYF.

CDR3 sequence: CASSQEVRPNQPQHF. CDR3 DNA (partial): TGTGCCAGCAGCCAAGAGGTCCGCCCCAATCAGCCC. The rearrangement joins TRBV7-8 to TRBJ1-5; D not certain. The read terminates 3 residues ahead of where the CDR3 ends, so the germline J gene completes it. Trimming stripped 5 bases from V and 3 bases from J, with 14 bases between. This CDR3 comprises 15 residues. Germline CDR1 is SGHVS and CDR2 is FQNEAQ.

In the case of this clone: The CDR3 end is not reached by the read, which stops 3 residues before it; the germline J gene fills it in. The rearrangement uses TRBV19 and TRBJ1-1; TRBD1 is a possible D gene (5 bases). The CDR3 loop spans 14 amino acids. Trimming shortened V by 6 bases and J by 7 bases, and 18 bases separated the two germline ends. CDR1 is LNHDA and CDR2 is SQIVND in the germline V gene (reference sequence). CDR3 in amino acids: CASRPATGTSEAFF. CDR3 DNA, as far as it was read: TGTGCCAGTAGACCCGCCACGGGGACTAGTGAA.

Of note for this clone: Read sequence stops 3 residues before the CDR3 end, and the germline J gene provides the missing end. The chain joins TRBV7-7 to TRBJ2-5, with a tentative D call TRBD1 (5 bases). This CDR3 contains 13 residues. The germline V and J ends were trimmed by 1 base and 7 bases, with 10 bases remaining between them. Per the germline V gene, CDR1 is SSHAT and CDR2 is FNYEAQ (reference sequence). CDR3: CASSLVGVGTQYF. The sequenced part of the CDR3 DNA is TGTGCCAGCAGCTTAGTAGGGGTGGGGACC.

On this clone: The CDR3 end lies 3 residues beyond the end of the read and is filled in from the germline J gene. This rearrangement joins TRBV5-5 to TRBJ1-2; unclear D gene. Trimming removed 6 bases from V and 0 bases from J, with 15 bases in between. The CDR3 covers 15 residues. Germline-derived CDR1 and CDR2 are SGHKS and YYEKEE (reference sequence). The CDR3 is CASTPAPSTNYGYTF. Incomplete CDR3 DNA: TGTGCCAGCACCCCCGCCCCCAGTACTAACTATGGC.

Comments on this clone: Read coverage stops 3 residues before the CDR3 terminus; the germline J gene supplies the remainder. The chain is built from TRBV7-2 and TRBJ2-5; D unresolved. CDR1 and CDR2 (germline): SGHTA, FQGNSA. CDR3 length equals 13 residues. Trimming left V 1 base short and J 5 bases short, with 8 bases between. The CDR3 DNA, read in part, is TGTGCCAGCAGCTTAGTTGTCAGGGAGACC. Protein: CASSLVVRET. From start to end, the CDR3 is CASSLVVRETQYF.

About this clone itself: The sequence runs out 3 residues before the end of the CDR3; the remainder is reconstructed from the germline J gene. The rearrangement links TRBV19 to TRBJ2-2, with TRBD1 matching over 8 bases. Germline V gene sequence: CDR1 LNHDA, CDR2 SQIVND (reference sequence). This CDR3 has 17 amino acids. J lost 3 bases, V lost 6 bases, and 12 bases had no gene match. The sequenced part of the CDR3 DNA is TGTGCCAGTAGGACTTCTCTGGGGACAGGTTACACCGGGGAG. This gives the protein CASRTSLGTGYTGE. In full, the CDR3 reads CASRTSLGTGYTGELFF.

Worth noting for this clone: The read terminates 3 residues ahead of where the CDR3 ends, so the germline J gene completes it. The rearrangement uses TRBV7-8 and TRBJ2-7; TRBD2 matches 8 bases. The trim removed 2 bases at V and 0 bases at J, leaving 6 bases unmatched. CDR1 and CDR2 (germline): SGHVS, FQNEAQ. The CDR3 sequence is 16 residues long. The CDR3 bases that were read are TGTGCCAGCAGCTTATTCGGGGGGGCGAGCTCCTACGAG. Its protein product is CASSLFGGASSYE. The complete CDR3 sequence is CASSLFGGASSYEQYF.

Concerning this clone itself: The CDR3 is cut off 3 residues early in the read; its end comes from the germline J gene. The chain couples TRBV20-1 to TRBJ2-3, with TRBD1 matching over 8 bases. Per the germline V gene, CDR1 is DFQATT and CDR2 is SNEGSKA (reference sequence). The CDR3 has 15 amino acids. The V gene end was trimmed by 6 bases and the J gene end by 0 bases; junction bases not matched to a gene: 8. CDR3 residues: CSASDRASSTDTQYF. CDR3 DNA, as far as it was read: TGCAGTGCCTCGGACAGGGCTTCTAGCACAGATACG.

A note on this clone: The observed sequence ends 3 residues before the CDR3 terminus, with the missing tail filled in from the germline J gene. The chain employs TRBV19 and TRBJ2-7; 8 bases line up with TRBD1. Germline loops: CDR1 LNHDA, CDR2 SQIVND (reference sequence). Losses at the gene ends were 6 bases for V and 5 bases for J; bases not matched to a gene: 9. The length of the CDR3 is 14 residues. The DNA read from the CDR3 is TGTGCCAGTAGACGGACAGGGCCAGGGGACGAG. It specifies CASRRTGPGDE. The whole CDR3 sequence is CASRRTGPGDEQYF.

Note on this clone: The read comes to an end 3 residues before the CDR3 does, leaving the germline J gene to fill in the end. The V call is TRBV5-4, the J call TRBJ2-2; TRBD1 matches 7 bases. This CDR3 region has 14 residues. Unmatched junction bases numbered 3, after V lost 3 bases and J lost 4 bases. Germline-derived CDR1 and CDR2 are SGHNT and YYREEE (reference sequence). The CDR3 loop is CASSSTGPTGELFF. CDR3 bases read: TGTGCCAGCAGCTCGACAGGGCCCACCGGGGAG.

Notes on this clone: The CDR3 extends 3 residues past the end of the read, so its final part is completed from the germline J gene. This sequence joins TRBV7-2 and TRBJ1-2; TRBD1 agrees at 7 bases. This CDR3 has 14 amino acids. Losses at the gene ends were 5 bases for V and 3 bases for J; bases not matched to a gene: 6. Looked up from germline, CDR1 is SGHTA and CDR2 is FQGNSA. The sequenced CDR3 bases are TGTGCCAGCAGCCGAGAAACAGGGGACTATGGC. This gives the protein CASSRETGDYG. The full CDR3 protein is CASSRETGDYGYTF.

With regard to this clone: The read comes to an end 3 residues before the CDR3 does, leaving the germline J gene to fill in the end. The V gene is TRBV30, the J gene TRBJ1-3, with 9 bases that match TRBD1. Germline V gene sequence: CDR1 GTSNPN, CDR2 SVGIG (reference sequence). Germline trimming cut 4 bases from V and 1 base from J; bases unmatched to any gene: 11. This CDR3 is 17 amino acids long. CDR3 DNA (partial): TGTGCCTGGAATAGGGACAGGGATGACCAGTCTGGAAACACC. Its protein product is CAWNRDRDDQSGNT. The whole CDR3 sequence is CAWNRDRDDQSGNTIYF.

Of note for this clone: The CDR3 end lies 3 residues beyond the end of the read and is filled in from the germline J gene. The rearrangement links TRBV6-2 or TRBV6-3 to TRBJ1-2; D remains ambiguous. Trimming cost V 6 bases and J 1 base, with 12 bases left between them. The V gene's germline CDR1 is MNHEY and CDR2 SVGEGT. This CDR3 is 14 amino acids long. The sequenced CDR3 bases are TGTGCCAGCAGCAGAAATCAAGTTAACTATGGC. It translates to CASSRNQVNYG. The CDR3, in full, reads CASSRNQVNYGYTF.